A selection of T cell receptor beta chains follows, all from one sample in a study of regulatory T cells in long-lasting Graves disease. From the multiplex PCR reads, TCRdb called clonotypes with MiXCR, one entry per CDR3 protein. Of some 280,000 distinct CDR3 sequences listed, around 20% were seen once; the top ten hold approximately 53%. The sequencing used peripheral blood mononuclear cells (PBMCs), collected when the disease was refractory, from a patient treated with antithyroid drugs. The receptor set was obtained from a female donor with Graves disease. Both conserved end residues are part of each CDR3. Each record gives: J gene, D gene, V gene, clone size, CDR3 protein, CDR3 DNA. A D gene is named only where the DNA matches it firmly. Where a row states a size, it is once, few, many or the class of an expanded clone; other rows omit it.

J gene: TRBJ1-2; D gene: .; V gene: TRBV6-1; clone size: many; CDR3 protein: CASSDTGYGYTF; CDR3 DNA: TGTGCCAGCAGTGATACAGGGTATGGCTACACCTTC
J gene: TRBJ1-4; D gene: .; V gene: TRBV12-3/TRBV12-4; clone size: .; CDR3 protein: CASSRQGGLNEKLFF; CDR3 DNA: TGTGCCAGCAGCCGTCAGGGTGGCCTTAATGAAAAACTGTTTTTT
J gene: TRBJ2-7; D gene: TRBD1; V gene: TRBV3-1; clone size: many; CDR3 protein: CASSQRDRDEQYF; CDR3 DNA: TGTGCCAGCAGCCAGAGGGACAGGGACGAGCAGTACTTC
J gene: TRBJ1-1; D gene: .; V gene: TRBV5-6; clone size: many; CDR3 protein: CASSLYNTEAFF; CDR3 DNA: TGTGCCAGCAGCTTGTACAACACTGAAGCTTTCTTT
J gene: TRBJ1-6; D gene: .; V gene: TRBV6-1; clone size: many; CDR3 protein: CASSLAPGSEHRSPLHF; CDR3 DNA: TGTGCCAGCAGCCTTGCCCCAGGGAGTGAGCATCGATCACCCCTCCACTTT
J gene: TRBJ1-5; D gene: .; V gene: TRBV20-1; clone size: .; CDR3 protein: CSAYDSGEQPQHF; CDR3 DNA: TGCAGTGCTTATGATTCAGGGGAACAGCCCCAGCATTTT
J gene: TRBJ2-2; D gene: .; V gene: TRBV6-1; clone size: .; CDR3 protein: CASTNTGELFF; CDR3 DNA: TGTGCCAGCACTAACACCGGGGAGCTGTTTTTT
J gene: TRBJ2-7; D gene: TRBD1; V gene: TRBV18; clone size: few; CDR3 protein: CASSPLDRGLSSEQYF; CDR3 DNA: TGTGCCAGCTCACCATTGGACAGGGGGCTTTCAAGCGAGCAGTACTTC
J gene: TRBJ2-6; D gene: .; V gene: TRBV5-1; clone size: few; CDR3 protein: CASGQLSGANVLTF; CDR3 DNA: TGCGCCAGCGGACAGCTCTCTGGGGCCAACGTCCTGACTTTC
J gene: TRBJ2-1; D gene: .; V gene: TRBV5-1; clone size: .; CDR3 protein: CASSLSLADEQFF; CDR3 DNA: TGCGCCAGCAGCTTATCCCTAGCTGATGAGCAGTTCTTC
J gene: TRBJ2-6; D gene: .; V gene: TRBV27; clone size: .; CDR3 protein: CASRGLSGANVLTF; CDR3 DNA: TGTGCCAGCAGGGGCCTCTCTGGGGCCAACGTCCTGACTTTC
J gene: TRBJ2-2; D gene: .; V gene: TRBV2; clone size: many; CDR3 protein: CASSDRVTGELFF; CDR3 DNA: TGTGCCAGCAGTGACAGGGTCACCGGGGAGCTGTTTTTT
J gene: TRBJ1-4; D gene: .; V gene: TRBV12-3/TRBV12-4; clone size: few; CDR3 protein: CASSLEGGGEKLFF; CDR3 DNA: TGTGCCAGCAGTTTGGAGGGAGGTGGCGAAAAACTGTTTTTT
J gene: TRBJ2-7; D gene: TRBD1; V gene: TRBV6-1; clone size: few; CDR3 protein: CASTKRRDRGDEQYF; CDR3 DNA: TGTGCCAGCACCAAGAGGAGAGACAGGGGTGACGAGCAGTACTTC
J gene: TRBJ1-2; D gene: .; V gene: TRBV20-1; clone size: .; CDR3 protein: CSAPTDRINGYTF; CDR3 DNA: TGCAGTGCTCCTACCGACAGGATAAATGGCTACACCTTC
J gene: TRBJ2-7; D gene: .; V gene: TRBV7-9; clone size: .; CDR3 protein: CASSLYEGDEQYF; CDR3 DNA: TGTGCCAGCAGCTTATATGAAGGGGACGAGCAGTACTTC
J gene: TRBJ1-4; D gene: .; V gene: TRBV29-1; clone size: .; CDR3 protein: CSVGPPTNEKLFF; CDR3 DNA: TGCAGCGTAGGACCCCCAACTAATGAAAAACTGTTTTTT
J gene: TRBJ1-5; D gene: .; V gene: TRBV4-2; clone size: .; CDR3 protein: CASSQAEGAGSNQPQHF; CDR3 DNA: TGTGCCAGCAGCCAAGCTGAAGGGGCTGGTTCCAATCAGCCCCAGCATTTT
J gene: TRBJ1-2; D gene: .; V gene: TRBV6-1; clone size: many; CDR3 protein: CASSPVGGIGYTF; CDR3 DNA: TGTGCCAGCTCACCAGTAGGAGGAATTGGCTACACCTTC
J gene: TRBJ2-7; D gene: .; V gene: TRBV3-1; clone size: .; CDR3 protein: CASSPGHSSYEQYF; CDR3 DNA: TGTGCCAGCAGCCCGGGACATAGCTCCTACGAGCAGTACTTC
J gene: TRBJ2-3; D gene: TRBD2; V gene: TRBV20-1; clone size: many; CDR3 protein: CSAASGTSTDTQYF; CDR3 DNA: TGCAGTGCTGCTAGCGGGACCAGCACAGATACGCAGTATTTT
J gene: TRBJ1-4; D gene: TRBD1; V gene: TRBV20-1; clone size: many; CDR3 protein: CSARLTGNEKLFF; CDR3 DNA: TGCAGTGCTAGATTGACAGGGAATGAAAAACTGTTTTTT
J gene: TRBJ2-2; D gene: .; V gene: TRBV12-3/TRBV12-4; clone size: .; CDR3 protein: CASSLLRGTGELFF; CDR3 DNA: TGTGCCAGCAGTTTACTGCGGGGCACCGGGGAGCTGTTTTTT
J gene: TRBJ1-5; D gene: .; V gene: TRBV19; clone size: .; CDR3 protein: CASTLGALPQHF; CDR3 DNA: TGTGCCAGTACCTTGGGGGCTCTGCCCCAGCATTTT
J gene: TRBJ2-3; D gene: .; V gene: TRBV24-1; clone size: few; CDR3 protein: CATSDLALDTDTQYF; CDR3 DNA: TGTGCCACCAGTGATTTGGCATTAGACACAGATACGCAGTATTTT
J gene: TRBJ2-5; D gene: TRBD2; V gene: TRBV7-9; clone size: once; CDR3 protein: CASSSSTSGTETQYF; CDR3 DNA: TGTGCCAGCAGCTCTTCTACTAGCGGGACTGAGACCCAGTACTTC
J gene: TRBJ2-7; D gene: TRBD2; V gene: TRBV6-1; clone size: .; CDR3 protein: CASSGIAGDTYEQYF; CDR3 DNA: TGTGCCAGCTCGGGCATAGCGGGAGATACCTACGAGCAGTACTTC
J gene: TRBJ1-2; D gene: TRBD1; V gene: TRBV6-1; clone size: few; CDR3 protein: CASRGQGARNYGYTF; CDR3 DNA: TGTGCCAGCAGGGGACAGGGGGCTCGTAACTATGGCTACACCTTC
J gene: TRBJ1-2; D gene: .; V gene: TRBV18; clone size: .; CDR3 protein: CASSPQAAFLNYGYTF; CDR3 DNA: TGTGCCAGCTCACCACAGGCAGCCTTTCTTAACTATGGCTACACCTTC
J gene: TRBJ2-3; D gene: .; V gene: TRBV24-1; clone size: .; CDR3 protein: CATSVGGPTDTQYF; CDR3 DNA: TGTGCCACCAGTGTCGGCGGACCCACAGATACGCAGTATTTT
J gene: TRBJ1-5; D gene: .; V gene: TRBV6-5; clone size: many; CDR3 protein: CASSYGGRGQPQHF; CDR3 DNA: TGTGCCAGCAGTTATGGGGGTCGCGGTCAGCCCCAGCATTTT
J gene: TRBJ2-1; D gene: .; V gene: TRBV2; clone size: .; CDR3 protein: CASSAGWGGDNSYNEQFF; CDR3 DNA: TGTGCCAGCAGTGCCGGATGGGGAGGGGACAACTCCTACAATGAGCAGTTCTTC
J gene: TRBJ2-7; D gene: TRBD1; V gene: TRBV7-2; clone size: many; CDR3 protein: CASSPDRGLYEQYF; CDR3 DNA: TGTGCCAGCAGCCCGGACAGGGGGCTCTACGAGCAGTACTTC
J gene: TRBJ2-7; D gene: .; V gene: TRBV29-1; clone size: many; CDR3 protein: CSVAGESSYEQYF; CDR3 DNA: TGCAGCGTTGCAGGGGAAAGCTCCTACGAGCAGTACTTC
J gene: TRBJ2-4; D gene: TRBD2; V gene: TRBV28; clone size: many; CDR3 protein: CASSFLREGGAKNIQYF; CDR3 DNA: TGTGCCAGCAGTTTTCTGAGGGAGGGAGGGGCCAAAAACATTCAGTACTTC
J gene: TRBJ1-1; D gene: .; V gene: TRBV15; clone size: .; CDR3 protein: CATSKNTEAFF; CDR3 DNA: TGTGCCACCAGCAAGAACACTGAAGCTTTCTTT
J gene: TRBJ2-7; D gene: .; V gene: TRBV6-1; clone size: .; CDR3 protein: CASSEALALLVSYEQYF; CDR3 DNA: TGTGCCAGCAGTGAAGCGCTGGCGTTACTAGTCTCCTACGAGCAGTACTTC
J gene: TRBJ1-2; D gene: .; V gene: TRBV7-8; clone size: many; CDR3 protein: CASSLATDANYGYTF; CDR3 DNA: TGTGCCAGCAGCTTAGCAACAGATGCTAACTATGGCTACACCTTC
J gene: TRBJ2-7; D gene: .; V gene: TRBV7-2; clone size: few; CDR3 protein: CASSLGDPLYF; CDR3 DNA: TGTGCCAGCAGCTTGGGGGACCCCCTGTACTTC
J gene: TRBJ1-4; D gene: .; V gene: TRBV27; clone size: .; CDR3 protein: CASSLQPNEKLFF; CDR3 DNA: TGTGCCAGCAGTTTACAGCCTAATGAAAAACTGTTTTTT
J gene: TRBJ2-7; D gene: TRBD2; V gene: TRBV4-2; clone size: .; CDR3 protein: CASSPRLAGVKSYEQYF; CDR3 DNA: TGTGCCAGCAGCCCCAGACTAGCGGGAGTAAAATCCTACGAGCAGTACTTC